These 3 T cell receptor beta chains came from one sample sequenced in a study of OX40 agonist ivuxolimab in advanced cancers. The assay was immunoSEQ multiplex PCR, and TCRdb's table has in-frame clones only and misses some. The sample holds approximately 74,000 clones, just over 90% seen once. The material sequenced was CD4+ or CD8+ T cells sorted from blood, taken in a trial of the OX40 agonist ivuxolimab. The receptor set was obtained from an adult with an advanced solid tumor such as melanoma, head and neck, liver or kidney cancer.

The chain is built from TRBV7-9 and TRBJ2-7; 9 bases fit TRBD1. Losses at the gene ends were 4 bases for V and 5 bases for J; bases not matched to a gene: 9. This CDR3 comprises 15 residues. Germline-derived CDR1 and CDR2 are SEHNR and FQNEAQ (reference sequence). The DNA for the CDR3 is TGTGCCAGCAGCTCCCCTCCGGACAGGGGCAACGAGCAGTACTTC. This translates into CASSSPPDRGNEQYF.

The rearrangement joins TRBV7-3 to TRBJ2-3; 12 bases are a match to TRBD2. In germline, CDR1 is SGHTA, CDR2 FQGTGA. Unmatched junction bases numbered 2, after V lost 2 bases and J lost 5 bases. The CDR3 is 15 amino acids. The CDR3: CASSLLAGGQDTQYF. Written as DNA, the CDR3 is TGTGCCAGCAGCTTACTAGCGGGAGGGCAAGATACGCAGTATTTT.

The V call is TRBV16, the J call TRBJ2-7; 7 bases map to TRBD1. The junction had 9 bases not matched to a gene; V was cut back by 4 bases and J by 3 bases. CDR3 length: 15 residues. CDR1 is KGHSY and CDR2 is FQNENV in the germline V gene. The CDR3 coding sequence is TGTGCCAGCAGCCTATTACTGACAGGGAACTACGAGCAGTACTTC. Translating gives CASSLLLTGNYEQYF.